This T cell receptor beta chain was sequenced in a study of blood T cell repertoires in COVID-19. Whole-study context: The analysed material was cDNA or gDNA that came from T cells, B-cell-depleted T cells, or PBMCs.

In its sample, this clone was seen a few times. The repertoire was sequenced with immunoSEQ multiplex PCR; TCRdb's copy has only in-frame clones and lacks some. The sample includes tens of thousands of clones, 75% to 90% of them seen just once. The sequence came from a man between 60 and 75 years old with COVID-19, enrolled during active disease. What was sequenced was peripheral blood.

The chain's CDR3 is CASSYLGQGYEQYF. Written as DNA, the CDR3 is TGTGCCAGCAGTTACCTTGGACAAGGATACGAGCAGTACTTC. The chain employs TRBV6-6 and TRBJ2-7; a weak D match, TRBD1 (5 bases). CDR1 is MNHNY and CDR2 is SVGAGI in the germline V gene (reference sequence). Trimming stripped 2 bases from V and 4 bases from J, with 12 bases between. The CDR3 loop spans 14 amino acids.